This TCR beta chain was captured by sequencing in a study of T cells in Graves' hyperthyroidism and ophthalmopathy (dated by TCRdb to about 2019). With regard to the full study: Peripheral blood samples were taken at initial diagnosis, before any treatment was given. Following sampling, methimazole starting at 30 mg daily was given to hyperthyroidism patients, and high-dose intravenous methylprednisolone was given to ophthalmopathy patients. The study also compared thyroid tissue and blood T-cell repertoires from five or six Graves' hyperthyroidism patients. To identify distinguishing TCR V-J signatures, a discovery cohort of 90 to 100 patients was used, comprising 43 with Graves' ophthalmopathy and around 57 with stable Graves' hyperthyroidism. The paper describes TCR Vbeta CDR3 sequencing of some 130 peripheral blood samples, made up of 40 to 45 ophthalmopathy patients, 70 to 75 hyperthyroidism patients and about 17 progressor patients. The 100 discovery patients were randomly divided into training and test sets at a 7:3 ratio. Prospective prediction of ophthalmopathy was tested in an independent validation cohort of fewer than 20 hyperthyroidism patients and some 17 patients who later progressed to ophthalmopathy.

Points on this clonotype: This clone's antigen is unknown. No much larger clone exists at a distance of one base, and base qualities are not known.

V drops 6 bases and J drops 2 bases, leaving 11 bases in between. The CDR3 starts with the cysteine, ends with the phenylalanine, and has 13 residues. Only the CDR3 region is kept as DNA, spanning 39 bases read in frame from base 1. The germline V gene (reference sequence) sets CDR1 to LNHDA and CDR2 to SQIVND. Ophthalmopathy patients had moderately to severely active disease, with a Clinical Activity Score of 3 or more, a NOSPECS grade of 4 or more, and a disease duration of less than 3 months. Patients with uncontrolled infections, other autoimmune diseases, pregnancy or lactation were excluded. Clinical symptoms, serum thyroxine and TRAb, thyroid ultrasound, and orbital computed tomography formed the basis for the diagnoses. PBMCs were isolated from around 10 ml of fresh peripheral blood by Ficoll-Paque density gradient centrifugation. Total RNA was extracted using Trizol reagent, and RNA quality was assessed on an Agilent 2100 Bioanalyzer.

Broader findings and caveats from the paper: During validation, the model predicted progression to ophthalmopathy a median of around 6 months ahead of onset, with almost 71% sensitivity and 72% to 80% specificity. Most expanded thyroid clonotypes (frequency above 0.001) were also detected in blood, a finding suggesting that blood repertoires may reflect thyroid immune responses. Sample size was not statistically predetermined, and investigators were not blinded to group allocation. A model built on a 13 V-J signature distinguished ophthalmopathy from stable hyperthyroidism, reaching roughly 88% sensitivity and 81% to 83% specificity in cross-validation and 80%/75% in testing.

TCR beta CDR3 regions were amplified from RNA transcripts. A first-round RT-PCR of the TCR CDR3 used the HTBI primer set with the Qiagen OneStep RT-PCR kit. The libraries were constructed in a second round of multiplex PCR and then size-selected and purified. Paired-end sequencing of the libraries was performed with 100 bp reads on an Illumina HiSeq2000. In the original analysis: SOAPnuke was used to process the raw data, with reads discarded if the reads contained adapters or uncalled bases, had a mean Phred below 15, or lacked an exact constant-primer or identifier match. High-quality paired reads were merged using COPE v1.2.5, and each unique nucleotide sequence was defined as a clonotype. MiTCR v1.1 was used to align clonotypes to the IMGT TRBV, TRBD and TRBJ reference segments. The analysis was restricted to V-J combinations with a frequency above 0.0001, which together covered 99.2% of the repertoires. A TCS score was defined as the ratio between F50 (clonal expansion) and ExV (chaos), using BLOSUM62-based TCRdist between CDR3 peptides within each V-J. Welch's t-statistics and random forest reduced around 510 V-J features to some 14, which were used in a naive Bayes classifier (R e1071). Starting from the raw public reads, TCRdb applied fastp trimming at Q25, assembled clones with MiXCR and retained in-frame beta chains. Each entry merges the rows of one CDR3 protein and shows their most common DNA and genes. The V and J calls reflect TCRdb's pipeline rather than the authors' work. The sample includes approximately 350,000 distinct CDR3 sequences, with 13% to 15% observed a single time. Roughly a fifth of the sample goes to the ten largest clones.

This clonotype was obtained from a woman aged 55-70 years with Graves' ophthalmopathy. The material sequenced was blood. This receptor chain uses TRBV19 and TRBJ2-7; the D gene cannot be named for sure. The CDR3 has the sequence CASRDFGTYEQYF. The bases read TGTGCCAGTAGAGACTTTGGCACCTACGAGCAGTACTTC.